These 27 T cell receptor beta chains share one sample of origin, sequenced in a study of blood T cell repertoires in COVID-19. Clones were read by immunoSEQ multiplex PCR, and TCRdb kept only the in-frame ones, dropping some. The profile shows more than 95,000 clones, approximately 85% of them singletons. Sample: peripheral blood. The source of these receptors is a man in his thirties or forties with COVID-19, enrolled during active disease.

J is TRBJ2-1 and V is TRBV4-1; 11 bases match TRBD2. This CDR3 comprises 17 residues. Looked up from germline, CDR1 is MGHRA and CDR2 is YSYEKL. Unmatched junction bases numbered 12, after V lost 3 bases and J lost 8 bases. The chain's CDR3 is CASSHVGSGRARDEQFF. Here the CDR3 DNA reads TGCGCCAGCAGCCATGTTGGTAGCGGGAGGGCCAGGGATGAGCAGTTCTTC.

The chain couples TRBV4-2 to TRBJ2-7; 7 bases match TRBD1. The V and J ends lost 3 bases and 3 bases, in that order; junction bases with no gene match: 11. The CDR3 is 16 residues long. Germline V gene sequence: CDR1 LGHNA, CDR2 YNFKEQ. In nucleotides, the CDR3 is TGTGCCAGCAGCCAGAGTACCGGGACAGACTACTACGAGCAGTACTTC. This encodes CASSQSTGTDYYEQYF.

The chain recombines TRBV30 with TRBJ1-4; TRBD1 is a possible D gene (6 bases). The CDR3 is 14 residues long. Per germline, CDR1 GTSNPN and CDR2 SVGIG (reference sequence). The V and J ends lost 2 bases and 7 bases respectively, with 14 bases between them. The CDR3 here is CAWSPEGGGEKLFF. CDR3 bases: TGTGCCTGGAGTCCAGAGGGAGGGGGTGAAAAACTGTTTTTT.

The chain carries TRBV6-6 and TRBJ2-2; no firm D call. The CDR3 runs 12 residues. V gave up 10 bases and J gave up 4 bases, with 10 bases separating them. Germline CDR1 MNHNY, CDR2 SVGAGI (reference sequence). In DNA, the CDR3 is TGTGCCACGACAAAAAGCACCGGGGAGCTGTTTTTT. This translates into CATTKSTGELFF.

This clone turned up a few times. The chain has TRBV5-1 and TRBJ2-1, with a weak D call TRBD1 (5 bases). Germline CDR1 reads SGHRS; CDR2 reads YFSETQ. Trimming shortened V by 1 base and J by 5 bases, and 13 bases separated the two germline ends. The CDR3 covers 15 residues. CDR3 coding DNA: TGCGCCAGCAGCTTGAAGGGGTTAAGTAACAATGAGCAGTTCTTC. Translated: CASSLKGLSNNEQFF.

CDR3 sequence reads: CASSQNRDPGNTIYF. The CDR3 bases are TGTGCCAGCAGCCAAAACAGGGATCCAGGAAACACCATATATTTT. The chain couples TRBV3-1 (or the pseudogene TRBV3-2) to TRBJ1-3; a weak D match, TRBD1 (6 bases). The CDR3 sequence is 15 residues long. Germline assignment: CDR1 LGHDT and CDR2 YNNKEL (reference sequence). V was pared by 2 bases and J by 4 bases, with 12 bases between.

CDR3 sequence: CASTSTGSYNEQFF. CDR3 in DNA: TGTGCCAGCACCTCGACGGGCTCCTACAATGAGCAGTTCTTC. The chain has TRBV11-3 and TRBJ2-1; D is uncertain. CDR1 and CDR2 from the germline V gene are SGHNT and YENEEA. This CDR3 has 14 amino acids. The ends were cut back, 7 bases at V and 0 bases at J, with 10 bases in the middle.

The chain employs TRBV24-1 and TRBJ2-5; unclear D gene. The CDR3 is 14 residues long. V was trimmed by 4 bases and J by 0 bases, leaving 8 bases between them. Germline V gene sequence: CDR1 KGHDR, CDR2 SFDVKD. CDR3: CATSDLTDQETQYF. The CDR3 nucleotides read TGTGCCACCAGTGACCTTACAGACCAAGAGACCCAGTACTTC.

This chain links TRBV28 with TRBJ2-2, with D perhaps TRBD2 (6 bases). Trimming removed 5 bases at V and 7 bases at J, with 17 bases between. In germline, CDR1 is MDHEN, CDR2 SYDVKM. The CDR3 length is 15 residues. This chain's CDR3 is CASSGPGGVGGELFF. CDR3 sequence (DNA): TGTGCCAGCAGTGGACCAGGCGGGGTTGGCGGGGAGCTGTTTTTT.

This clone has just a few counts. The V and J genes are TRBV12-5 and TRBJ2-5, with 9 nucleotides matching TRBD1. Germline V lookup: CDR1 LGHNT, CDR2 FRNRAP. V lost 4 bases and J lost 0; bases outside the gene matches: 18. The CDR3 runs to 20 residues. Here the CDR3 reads CASGSRDPGQGLGYQETQYF. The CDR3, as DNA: TGTGCTAGTGGTTCCCGCGACCCCGGACAGGGGCTGGGGTACCAAGAGACCCAGTACTTC.

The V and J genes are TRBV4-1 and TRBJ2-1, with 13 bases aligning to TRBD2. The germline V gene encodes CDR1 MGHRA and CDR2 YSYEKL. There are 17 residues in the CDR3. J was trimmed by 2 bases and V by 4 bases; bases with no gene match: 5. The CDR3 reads CASSRTSGRAPYNEQFF. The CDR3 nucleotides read TGCGCCAGCAGCCGAACTAGCGGGAGGGCCCCCTACAATGAGCAGTTCTTC.

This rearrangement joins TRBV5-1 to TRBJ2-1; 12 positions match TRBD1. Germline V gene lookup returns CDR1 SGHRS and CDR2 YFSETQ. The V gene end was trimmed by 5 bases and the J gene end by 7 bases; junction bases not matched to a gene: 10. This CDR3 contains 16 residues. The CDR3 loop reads CASSRDPGQGANEQFF. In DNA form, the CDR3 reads TGCGCCAGCAGTAGGGATCCGGGACAGGGGGCGAATGAGCAGTTCTTC.

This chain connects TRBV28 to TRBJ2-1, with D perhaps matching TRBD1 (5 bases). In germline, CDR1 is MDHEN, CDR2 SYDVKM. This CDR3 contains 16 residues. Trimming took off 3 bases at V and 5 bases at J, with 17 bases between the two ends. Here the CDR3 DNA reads TGTGCCAGCAGTTTTTTAGTTGTAGGGGTTAACAATGAGCAGTTCTTC. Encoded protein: CASSFLVVGVNNEQFF. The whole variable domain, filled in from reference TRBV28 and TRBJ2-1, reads DVKVTQSSRYLVKRTGEKVFLECVQDMDHENMFWYRQDPGLGLRLIYFSYDVKMKEKGDIPEGYSVSREKKERFSLILESASTNQTSMYLCASSFLVVGVNNEQFFGPGTRLTVL.

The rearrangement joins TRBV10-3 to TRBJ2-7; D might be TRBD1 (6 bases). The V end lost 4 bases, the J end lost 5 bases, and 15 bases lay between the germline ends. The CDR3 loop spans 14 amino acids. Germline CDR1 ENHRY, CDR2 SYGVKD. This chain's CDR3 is CAISGQGMRNEQYF. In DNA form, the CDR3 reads TGTGCCATCAGTGGTCAGGGGATGCGGAACGAGCAGTACTTC.

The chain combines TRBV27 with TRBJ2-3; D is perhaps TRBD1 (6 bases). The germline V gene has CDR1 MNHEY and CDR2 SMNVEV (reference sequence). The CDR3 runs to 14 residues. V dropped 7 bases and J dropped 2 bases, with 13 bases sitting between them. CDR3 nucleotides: TGTGCCAGCAAACCGGGACACACCACAGATACGCAGTATTTT. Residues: CASKPGHTTDTQYF.

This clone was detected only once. CDR3 nucleotide sequence: TGTGCCAGCAGTTTAGAAGGACAGACTGGGGCCAACGTCCTGACTTTC. It codes for CASSLEGQTGANVLTF. The chain has TRBV28 and TRBJ2-6, with D possibly matching TRBD1 (6 bases). CDR3 length: 16 amino acids. Germline assignment: CDR1 MDHEN and CDR2 SYDVKM. Trimming pared 2 bases from V and 2 bases from J, leaving 10 bases between.

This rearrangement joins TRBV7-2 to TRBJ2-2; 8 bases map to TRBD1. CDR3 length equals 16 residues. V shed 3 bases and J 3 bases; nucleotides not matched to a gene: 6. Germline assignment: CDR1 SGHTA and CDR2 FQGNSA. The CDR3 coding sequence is TGTGCCAGCAGCTTCTACAGGACAGGGCACACCGGGGAGCTGTTTTTT. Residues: CASSFYRTGHTGELFF.

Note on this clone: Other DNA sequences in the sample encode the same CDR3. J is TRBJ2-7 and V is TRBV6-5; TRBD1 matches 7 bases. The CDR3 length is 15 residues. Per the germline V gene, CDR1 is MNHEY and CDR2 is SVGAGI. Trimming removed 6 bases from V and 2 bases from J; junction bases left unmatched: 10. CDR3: CASSPLGGQTYEQYF. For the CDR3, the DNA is TGTGCCAGCAGCCCACTAGGGGGACAGACCTACGAGCAGTACTTC.

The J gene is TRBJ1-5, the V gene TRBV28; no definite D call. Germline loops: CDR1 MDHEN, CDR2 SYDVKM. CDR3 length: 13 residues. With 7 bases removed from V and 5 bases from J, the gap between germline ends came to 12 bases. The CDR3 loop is CASTSGWDQPQHF. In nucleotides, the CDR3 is TGTGCCAGCACCTCGGGGTGGGATCAGCCCCAGCATTTT. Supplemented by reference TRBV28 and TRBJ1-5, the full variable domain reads DVKVTQSSRYLVKRTGEKVFLECVQDMDHENMFWYRQDPGLGLRLIYFSYDVKMKEKGDIPEGYSVSREKKERFSLILESASTNQTSMYLCASTSGWDQPQHFGDGTRLSIL.

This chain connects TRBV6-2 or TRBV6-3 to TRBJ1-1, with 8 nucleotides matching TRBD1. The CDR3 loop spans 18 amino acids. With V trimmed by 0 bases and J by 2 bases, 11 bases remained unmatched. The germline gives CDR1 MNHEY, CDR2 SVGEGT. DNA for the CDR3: TGTGCCAGCAGTTACTCCCCCATCGGACAGGGAGGAAACACTGAAGCTTTCTTT. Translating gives CASSYSPIGQGGNTEAFF.

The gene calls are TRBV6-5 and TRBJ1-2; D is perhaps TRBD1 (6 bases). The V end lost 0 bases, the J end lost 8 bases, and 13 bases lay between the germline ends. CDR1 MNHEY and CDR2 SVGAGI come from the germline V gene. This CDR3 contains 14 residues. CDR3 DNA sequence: TGTGCCAGCAGTTACTCGGGAGAGGGGGAAGGCTACACCTTC. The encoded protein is CASSYSGEGEGYTF.

Here the CDR3 reads CASSVSAGMNTEAFF. In DNA, the CDR3 is TGTGCCAGCAGCGTATCGGCAGGAATGAACACTGAAGCTTTCTTT. This sequence joins TRBV9 and TRBJ1-1; unclear D gene. This CDR3 has 15 residues. Germline CDR1 reads SGDLS; CDR2 reads YYNGEE. The ends were cut back, 1 base at V and 0 bases at J, with 10 bases in the middle.

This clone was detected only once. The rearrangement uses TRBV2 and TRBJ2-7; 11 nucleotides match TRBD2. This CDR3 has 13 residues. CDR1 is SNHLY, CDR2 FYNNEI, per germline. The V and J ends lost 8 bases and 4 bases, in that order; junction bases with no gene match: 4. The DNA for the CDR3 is TGTGCCAGCTTAGCGGGGGGGTCGTACGAGCAGTACTTC. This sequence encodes CASLAGGSYEQYF.

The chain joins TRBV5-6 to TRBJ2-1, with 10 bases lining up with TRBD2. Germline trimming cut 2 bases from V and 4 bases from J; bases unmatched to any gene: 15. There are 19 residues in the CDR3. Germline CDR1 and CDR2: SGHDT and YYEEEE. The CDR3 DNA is TGTGCCAGCAGCTTAACCCCCGCGCATAGCGGGGGGAGATACAATGAGCAGTTCTTC. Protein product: CASSLTPAHSGGRYNEQFF.

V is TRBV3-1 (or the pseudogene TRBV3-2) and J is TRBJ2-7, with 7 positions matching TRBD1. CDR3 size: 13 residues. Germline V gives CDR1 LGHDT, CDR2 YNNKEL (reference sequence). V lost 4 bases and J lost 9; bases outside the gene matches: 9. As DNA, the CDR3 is TGTGCCAGCAGCCCGGACAGGATAGGGGGGCAGTACTTC. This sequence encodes CASSPDRIGGQYF.

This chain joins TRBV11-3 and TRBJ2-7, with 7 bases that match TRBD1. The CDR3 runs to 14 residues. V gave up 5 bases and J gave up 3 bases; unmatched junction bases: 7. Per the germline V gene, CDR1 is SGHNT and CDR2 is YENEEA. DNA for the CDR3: TGTGCCAGCAGCCCAAGGGACAGTCACTACGAGCAGTACTTC. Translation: CASSPRDSHYEQYF. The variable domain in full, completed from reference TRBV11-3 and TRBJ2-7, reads EAGVVQSPRYKIIEKKQPVAFWCNPISGHNTLYWYLQNLGQGPELLIRYENEEAVDDSQLPKDRFSAERLKGVDSTLKIQPAELGDSAVYLCASSPRDSHYEQYFGPGTRLTVT.

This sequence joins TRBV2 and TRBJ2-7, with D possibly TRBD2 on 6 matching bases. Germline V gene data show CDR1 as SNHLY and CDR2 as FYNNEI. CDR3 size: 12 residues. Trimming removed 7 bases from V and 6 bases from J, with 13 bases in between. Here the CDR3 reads CASTLDGGEQYF. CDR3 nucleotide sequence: TGTGCCAGCACCTTAGACGGGGGCGAGCAGTACTTC. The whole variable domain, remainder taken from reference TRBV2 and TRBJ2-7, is EPEVTQTPSHQVTQMGQEVILRCVPISNHLYFYWYRQILGQKVEFLVSFYNNEISEKSEIFDDQFSVERPDGSNFTLKIRSTKLEDSAMYFCASTLDGGEQYFGPGTRLTVT.